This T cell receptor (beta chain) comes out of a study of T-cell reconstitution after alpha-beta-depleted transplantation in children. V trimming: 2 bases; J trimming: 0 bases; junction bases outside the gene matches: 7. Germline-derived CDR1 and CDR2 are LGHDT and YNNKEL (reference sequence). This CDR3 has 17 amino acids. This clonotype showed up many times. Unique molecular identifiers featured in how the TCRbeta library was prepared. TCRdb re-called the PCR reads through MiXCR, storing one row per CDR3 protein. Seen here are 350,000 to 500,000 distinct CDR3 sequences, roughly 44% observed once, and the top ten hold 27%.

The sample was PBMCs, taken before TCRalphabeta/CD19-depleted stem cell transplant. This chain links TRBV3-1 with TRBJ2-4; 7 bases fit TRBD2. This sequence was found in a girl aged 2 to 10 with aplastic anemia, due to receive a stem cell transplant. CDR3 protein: CASSQWGLNLAKNIQYF. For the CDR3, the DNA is TGTGCCAGCAGCCAATGGGGACTAAACTTAGCCAAAAACATTCAGTACTTC.